A selection of T cell receptor beta chains follows, all from one sample in a study of blood T cell repertoires in COVID-19. TCRdb's table, derived via immunoSEQ multiplex PCR, lists solely in-frame clones and lacks some. The profile shows approximately 140,000 clones, roughly 84% of them singletons. Sequencing input: peripheral blood. The source is a woman aged 80 or over with acute or convalescent COVID-19. The CDR3 runs from the conserved cysteine through the conserved F or W. A D gene is named only where the DNA matches it firmly. The size of a clone is reported for some rows only, either as once, few or many, or as a class for expanded clones.

v_call	d_call	j_call	clone_size	cdr3_nt	cdr3_aa
TRBV5-6	NA	TRBJ1-1	NA	TGTGCCAGCAGCTCCCCGCCACTCTTCGAAGCTTTCTTT	CASSSPPLFEAFF
TRBV14	TRBD2	TRBJ2-1	once	TGTGCCAGCAGCCGATACGGACTAGCGGGATCCTACTTCGACAATGAGCAGTTCTTC	CASSRYGLAGSYFDNEQFF
TRBV6-2/TRBV6-3	TRBD1	TRBJ1-2	few	TGTGCCAGCAGCGCGGTTCAGGGGGCTCGTCTTGGCTACACCTTC	CASSAVQGARLGYTF
TRBV7-8	TRBD1	TRBJ1-6	NA	TGTGCCAGCAGCCCGGGACAGGGGTTACGGGGTTCACCCCTCCACTTT	CASSPGQGLRGSPLHF
TRBV6-2/TRBV6-3	NA	TRBJ2-3	NA	TGTGCCAGCAGTTCGTTAGATACGCAGTATTTT	CASSSLDTQYF
TRBV19	TRBD2	TRBJ2-3	NA	TGTGCCAGTAATAAAGCGGGAGGCACAGATACGCAGTATTTT	CASNKAGGTDTQYF
TRBV15	TRBD2	TRBJ2-7	NA	TGTGCCACCAGCAGAGATTATGGGACTAGCGCCGCCTACGAGCAGTACTTC	CATSRDYGTSAAYEQYF
TRBV7-9	TRBD2	TRBJ2-2	NA	TGTGCCAGCAGCCAAAGAGGGAGGGCCGGGACCGGGGAGCTGTTTTTT	CASSQRGRAGTGELFF
TRBV18	TRBD1	TRBJ1-5	NA	TGTGCCAGCTCACCATTACCGCCCGGGACAGGGGGAGAAAATCAGCCCCAGCATTTT	CASSPLPPGTGGENQPQHF
TRBV2	TRBD1	TRBJ2-5	NA	TGTGCCAGCAGCCCCGGGACAGGGGGCGTTCTACGTCAGTACTTC	CASSPGTGGVLRQYF
TRBV19	NA	TRBJ1-5	NA	TGTGCCAGAACAAAGGACAGAAGATATAGCAATCAGCCCCAGCATTTT	CARTKDRRYSNQPQHF
TRBV29-1	NA	TRBJ1-1	NA	TGCAGCGGAAGTTACAGTAACACTGAAGCTTTCTTT	CSGSYSNTEAFF
TRBV18	NA	TRBJ2-7	NA	TGTGCCAGCTCACCACAGGGGCAGTACGAGCAGTACTTC	CASSPQGQYEQYF
TRBV7-2	TRBD1	TRBJ1-1	NA	TGTGCCAGCAGCTTCTCCTCCGGACAGGGATGGGATGCTTTCTTT	CASSFSSGQGWDAFF
TRBV18	TRBD1	TRBJ2-1	many	TGTGCCAGCTCCTCGACAGGGTTTTTCAATGAGCAGTTCTTC	CASSSTGFFNEQFF
TRBV4-1	NA	TRBJ2-5	NA	TGCGCCAGCAGCCCCTACAGTACATCCCAAGAGACCCAGTACTTC	CASSPYSTSQETQYF
TRBV19	TRBD2	TRBJ2-2	few	TGTGCCAGTAGTACCTTAGCGGGAGGGCCTCCCGGGGAGCTGTTTTTT	CASSTLAGGPPGELFF
TRBV5-6	NA	TRBJ1-4	NA	TGTGCCAGCAGCTTTGGTCAGGGAGGTGAAAAACTGTTTTTT	CASSFGQGGEKLFF
TRBV10-3	TRBD1	TRBJ1-2	NA	TGTGCCATCAGCCGGGACAGAGAATATGGCTACACCTTC	CAISRDREYGYTF
TRBV19	NA	TRBJ2-2	NA	TGTGCCAGTAGTTATCCGGGAGTCGCCGGGGAGCTGTTTTTT	CASSYPGVAGELFF
TRBV12-3/TRBV12-4	NA	TRBJ2-5	NA	TGTGCCAGCAGTTTGTTCGGGGAGACCCAGTACTTC	CASSLFGETQYF
TRBV4-3	TRBD2	TRBJ2-3	NA	TGCGCCAGCAGCCAAGATCTCCGGGGAGGGGCAGATACGCAGTATTTT	CASSQDLRGGADTQYF
TRBV18	NA	TRBJ2-1	NA	TGTGCCAGCTCTCTCACAGGGTACTCCTACAATGAGCAGTTCTTC	CASSLTGYSYNEQFF
TRBV19	TRBD1	TRBJ1-2	NA	TGTGCCAGTACCCGGGGCAGGGGGATCGGCTATGGCTACACCTTC	CASTRGRGIGYGYTF
TRBV18	NA	TRBJ2-5	NA	TGTGCCAGCTCACCACGGACATTCCAAGAGACCCAGTACTTC	CASSPRTFQETQYF
TRBV4-1	TRBD2	TRBJ2-7	NA	TGCGCCAGCAGCCAAGGTTCAGGCGGGGGTTTTATCAGCTCCTACGAGCAGTACTTC	CASSQGSGGGFISSYEQYF
TRBV10-2	NA	TRBJ2-4	NA	TGCGCCAGCAGTGAATCCATCGCGGGCAAAAACATTCAGTACTTC	CASSESIAGKNIQYF
TRBV7-2	TRBD1	TRBJ1-1	NA	TGTGCCAGCAGCTTTTCCAGGGGGAGAACTGAAGCTTTCTTT	CASSFSRGRTEAFF
TRBV6-5	NA	TRBJ2-1	NA	TGTGCCAGCAGCCGCCGGTGGGGCGATGAGCAGTTCTTC	CASSRRWGDEQFF
TRBV30	NA	TRBJ1-5	NA	TGTGCCTGGAGTGCGAGCGGGTACGGCGAACCCCAGCATTTT	CAWSASGYGEPQHF
TRBV4-1	NA	TRBJ1-6	NA	TGCGCCAGCAGCCACCCGGCGGGTTATAATTCACCCCTCCACTTT	CASSHPAGYNSPLHF
TRBV6-5	NA	TRBJ2-1	NA	TGTGCCAGCAGGGGACTTGACAATGAGCAGTTCTTC	CASRGLDNEQFF
TRBV5-1	TRBD2	TRBJ2-3	NA	TGCGCCAGCAGCCAAGAGCGGGAGGTAGCAGATACGCAGTATTTT	CASSQEREVADTQYF
TRBV24-1	TRBD2	TRBJ2-5	NA	TGTGCCACCAGTGATTTGCAACTCGGGACTAGGGAAGAGACCCAGTACTTC	CATSDLQLGTREETQYF
TRBV7-9	NA	TRBJ2-7	once	TGTGCCAGCAGCCTCCTTTATGGGCCCTACGAGCAGTACTTC	CASSLLYGPYEQYF
TRBV4-1	TRBD2	TRBJ2-7	NA	TGCGCCAGCAGCGGCCTAGCGGGAGAGGGCTACGAGCAGTACTTC	CASSGLAGEGYEQYF
TRBV2	TRBD2	TRBJ2-1	NA	TGTGCCAGCAGTGAGCTAGCGGGGGCCTACAATGAGCAGTTCTTC	CASSELAGAYNEQFF